This T cell receptor (beta chain) was found in a study of T cell repertoires in cytomegalovirus infection. Study background: Matching HLA type and CMV infection were both indicated by public TCR beta signatures. The study's findings and limits: Cumulative public TCR beta family frequency identified carriers of CMV plus the relevant HLA. Dominating the ex vivo response were TCR beta clonotypes that were CMV-specific and HLA-C-restricted.

TCRdb itself ran the reads through MiXCR, one entry per CDR3 protein. Of 510,000 or so distinct CDR3 sequences listed, approximately 26% were seen once; the top ten hold roughly an eighth. This clonotype was seen a handful of times. Its antigen is not identified. Germline V gives CDR1 SGHDN, CDR2 FVKESK. The CDR3 spans 15 residues. With 0 bases removed from V and 11 bases from J, the gap between germline ends came to 17 bases. The clonotype originates from a human donor in good health (CMV status not recorded). Some clones in this sample may be carry-over from other donors' samples. This rearrangement joins TRBV14 to TRBJ2-1; TRBD1 or TRBD2 may be the D gene (5 bases each). Sequenced material: PBMCs. The CDR3 sequence is CASSQDSGVWGKQFF. CDR3 nucleotide sequence: TGTGCCAGCAGCCAAGATTCAGGTGTGTGGGGGAAGCAGTTCTTC.